This TCR beta chain came from a study of blood T cell repertoires in COVID-19. Study summary: Donors in the United States, Italy and Spain gave samples during acute or convalescent COVID-19.

The ends were cut back, 4 bases at V and 3 bases at J, with 7 bases in the middle. CDR3 length equals 13 residues. Per the germline V gene, CDR1 is LNHNV and CDR2 is YYDKDF (reference sequence). Sequencing used immunoSEQ multiplex PCR; TCRdb keeps in-frame clones, though not all of them. Of about 170,000 clones listed, 86% are singletons. The sequence derives from a man between 65 and 79 years old with acute or convalescent COVID-19. Sequencing was performed on peripheral blood. J is TRBJ1-5 and V is TRBV15; D is uncertain. The CDR3 loop is CATSTQINQPQHF. The DNA for the CDR3 is TGTGCCACCAGCACCCAAATCAATCAGCCCCAGCATTTT.